This T cell receptor beta chain comes out of a study of T cells in Graves' hyperthyroidism and ophthalmopathy. Amplification of TCR beta CDR3 regions was performed using RNA transcripts as template. The study used the HTBI primer set for a first-round RT-PCR of the TCR CDR3. TCRdb re-called the multiplex PCR reads through MiXCR, storing one row per CDR3 protein. The table records 250,000 to 300,000 distinct CDR3 sequences, roughly 13% of them present only once. This clonotype came up many times. V dropped 7 bases and J dropped 2; count of bases not matched to a gene: 10. Germline CDR1 reads MDHEN; CDR2 reads SYDVKM. The CDR3 extends over 15 amino acids. Patients were aged 18 to 65, had disease duration under 2 months, and had newly diagnosed hyperthyroidism. PBMCs came from 9 to 10 ml fresh peripheral blood.

V gene TRBV28 combines with J gene TRBJ1-2, with 7 positions matching TRBD1. The sample consisted of blood. The receptor's source is a woman between 40 and 50 years old with Graves' hyperthyroidism. DNA for the CDR3: TGTGCCAGCAACTTTCCGTCACAGGGGAACTATGGCTACACCTTC. As protein: CASNFPSQGNYGYTF.